The sequence of this T cell receptor (beta chain) was determined in a study of cytomegalovirus exposure and HLA in healthy donors. Study-wide results and limits: A later analysis reportedly found that, within productive TCRs, an Asian-associated ancestry cluster had fewer N-insertions than the mean observed across the roughly 700 donors. Further analysis, carried out later, found HLA-associated TCR beta chains more clonally expanded than equally common other chains. In a later analysis, at a false discovery rate of 0.05, some 17,000 TCR beta sequences were associated with HLA alleles.

Germline assignment: CDR1 SGHAT and CDR2 FQNNGV. The CDR3 runs 17 residues. J lost 6 bases, V lost 0 bases, and 8 bases had no gene match. This clone showed up just a few times. What it binds is not known. The PCR employed 60 Vbeta primers together with 13 Jbeta primers. Clones were sequenced by immunoSEQ multiplex PCR, and TCRdb holds only the in-frame ones, with some missing. The table includes 180,000 or so clones, roughly 77% detected once. The chain uses TRBV11-2 and TRBJ2-1; 10 bases are a match to TRBD2. The specimen was PBMCs. The sequence came from a woman aged 30 to 39 in good health and CMV-seropositive. This CDR3 is CASSLEKGLAPPNEQFF. For the CDR3, the DNA is TGTGCCAGCAGCTTAGAGAAGGGACTAGCGCCGCCCAATGAGCAGTTCTTC.